One and the same sample provided the 17 T cell receptor beta chains below, sequenced in a study of patients with pleural tuberculosis. TCRdb reprocessed the reads with MiXCR, giving one entry per CDR3 protein. The repertoire holds around 50,000 distinct CDR3 sequences, with about 6.8% as singletons. The receptors shown here come from a human donor with pleural tuberculosis.

The chain has TRBV18 and TRBJ1-1; 10 bases fit TRBD1. CDR1 KGHSH and CDR2 LQKENI come from the germline V gene. V shed 4 bases, J shed 3 bases, and the junction held 8 bases outside the gene matches. The CDR3 has 16 residues. This chain's CDR3 is CASSQRGQGDDTEAFF. CDR3 nucleotide sequence: TGTGCCAGCTCACAGCGCGGACAGGGGGACGACACTGAAGCTTTCTTT.

Many counts were recorded for this clonotype. The chain recombines TRBV30 with TRBJ1-1; no clear D. CDR1 and CDR2 (germline): GTSNPN, SVGIG (reference sequence). V was clipped by 2 bases and J by 1 base, with 11 bases between them. The length of the CDR3 is 14 residues. This CDR3 is CAWSLRVSNTEAFF. The CDR3 coding sequence is TGTGCCTGGAGTTTGAGGGTCTCGAACACTGAAGCTTTCTTT. Full variable domain (missing parts from reference TRBV30 and TRBJ1-1): SQTIHQWPATLVQPVGSPLSLECTVEGTSNPNLYWYRQAAGRGLQLLFYSVGIGQISSEVPQNLSASRPQDRQFILSSKKLLLSDSGFYLCAWSLRVSNTEAFFGQGTRLTVV.

This clonotype was observed many times. V is TRBV6-2 or TRBV6-3 and J is TRBJ2-1; TRBD2 matches 8 bases. CDR1 MNHEY and CDR2 SVGEGT come from the germline V gene. CDR3 length: 15 residues. Trimming removed 2 bases from V and 4 bases from J; junction bases left unmatched: 4. This chain's CDR3 is CASSYPREGYNEQFF. In nucleotides, the CDR3 is TGTGCCAGCAGTTACCCCCGGGAGGGTTACAATGAGCAGTTCTTC.

This clonotype was seen ten or more times. This CDR3 is CASSWDGGTGNTIYF. The DNA for the CDR3 is TGTGCCAGCAGCTGGGATGGGGGGACCGGAAACACCATATATTTT. This rearrangement joins TRBV5-4 to TRBJ1-3; D perhaps matches TRBD1 (5 bases). V lost 3 bases, J lost 4 bases, and 14 bases lay in between. From germline, CDR1 is SGHNT and CDR2 YYREEE (reference sequence). This CDR3 comprises 15 residues.

This clonotype was recorded at least ten times. This chain connects TRBV12-3 or TRBV12-4 to TRBJ2-3; 9 bases are a match to TRBD2. The length of the CDR3 is 15 residues. The trim removed 4 bases at V and 0 bases at J, leaving 2 bases unmatched. DNA of the CDR3: TGTGCCAGCAGTTCACTAGCGGGTAGCACAGATACGCAGTATTTT. Translation gives CASSSLAGSTDTQYF.

This sequence joins TRBV5-1 and TRBJ1-4; D gene uncertain. V shed 0 bases and J shed 5 bases, with 11 bases lying between them. Per germline, CDR1 SGHRS and CDR2 YFSETQ. The CDR3 covers 15 residues. The CDR3 sequence: CASSLALVNNEKLFF. The CDR3 DNA reads TGCGCCAGCAGCTTGGCCCTGGTCAACAATGAAAAACTGTTTTTT.

The V and J genes are TRBV6-1 and TRBJ1-1, with D unclear. CDR3 length: 14 residues. Germline CDR1 and CDR2: MNHNS and SASEGT. The V gene lost 7 bases and the J gene lost 0 bases, with 12 bases spanning the gap. CDR3 sequence (DNA): TGTGCCAGCATAAGCCCCAGCATGAACACTGAAGCTTTCTTT. It is translated as CASISPSMNTEAFF.

The sample holds many counts of this clonotype. This chain uses TRBV11-2 with TRBJ2-3; possible D gene TRBD1, 6 bases. The CDR3 totals 14 residues. Germline CDR1 reads SGHAT; CDR2 reads FQNNGV. V lost 1 base and J 4 bases, leaving 9 bases between the germline ends. CDR3 DNA sequence: TGTGCCAGCAGCTTAGTCAGGGGCCCAGATACGCAGTATTTT. It translates to CASSLVRGPDTQYF.

This clonotype has a count of ten or more. This chain links TRBV20-1 with TRBJ2-5, with 7 bases lining up with TRBD2. The CDR3 contains 13 residues. The germline V gene has CDR1 DFQATT and CDR2 SNEGSKA (reference sequence). Germline trimming cut 5 bases from V and 2 bases from J; bases unmatched to any gene: 5. The CDR3 reads CSAPPAGQETQYF. In DNA, the CDR3 is TGCAGTGCTCCCCCAGCGGGGCAAGAGACCCAGTACTTC.

In its sample, this clonotype was seen many times. The genes are TRBV3-1 and TRBJ1-1; D is unclear. CDR1 is LGHDT, CDR2 YNNKEL, per germline (reference sequence). V was shortened by 0 bases and J by 1 base, with 6 bases between the two germline ends. This CDR3 is built from 14 residues. CDR3 sequence: CASSQDRGNTEAFF. CDR3 DNA: TGTGCCAGCAGCCAAGATCGGGGGAACACTGAAGCTTTCTTT.

This clonotype has just a few counts. CDR3 region: CASSRTEAGGYEQYF. CDR3 DNA: TGTGCCAGTAGTAGAACCGAAGCGGGAGGCTACGAGCAGTACTTC. V and J are TRBV19 and TRBJ2-7, with 9 bases that match TRBD2. This CDR3 has 15 residues. The J segment lost 3 bases and the V segment lost 4 bases, leaving 7 bases of the junction unmatched. The germline V gene encodes CDR1 LNHDA and CDR2 SQIVND (reference sequence).

This clonotype occurred many times. This chain uses TRBV11-2 with TRBJ1-5, with D possibly TRBD1 on 5 matching bases. Germline V gene data show CDR1 as SGHAT and CDR2 as FQNNGV. Trimming removed 1 base from V and 2 bases from J, with 9 bases in between. This CDR3 is built from 15 residues. CDR3 loop: CASSLGGAGNQPQHF. CDR3 nucleotide sequence: TGTGCCAGCAGCTTAGGGGGCGCGGGCAATCAGCCCCAGCATTTT.

The chain couples TRBV29-1 to TRBJ2-6; TRBD2 might be the D (5 bases). The germline V gene encodes CDR1 SQVTM and CDR2 ANQGSEA. Trimming took off 6 bases at V and 4 bases at J, with 13 bases between the two ends. CDR3 size: 14 residues. CDR3 protein: CSVDSGSGANVLTF. The CDR3 DNA reads as TGCAGCGTCGACTCGGGGTCGGGGGCCAACGTCCTGACTTTC.

This clonotype was counted at least ten times. The chain's CDR3 is CSAGSGIGFTDTQYF. DNA for the CDR3: TGCAGTGCGGGTAGCGGGATTGGTTTCACAGATACGCAGTATTTT. V gene TRBV20-1 combines with J gene TRBJ2-3; 8 positions agree with TRBD2. The V segment lost 6 bases and the J segment 2 bases; nucleotides outside the gene matches: 10. Germline V gene lookup returns CDR1 DFQATT and CDR2 SNEGSKA (reference sequence). This CDR3 is built from 15 residues.

The V and J genes are TRBV5-1 and TRBJ1-4, with TRBD1 as a possible D gene (6 bases). CDR1 and CDR2 from the germline V gene are SGHRS and YFSETQ. The CDR3 is 14 amino acids. The V end lost 0 bases, the J end lost 8 bases, and 11 bases lay between the germline ends. The CDR3 DNA sequence: TGCGCCAGCAGCTTGGCAGGGGATCGGGAAAAACTGTTTTTT. It translates to CASSLAGDREKLFF. Combining the CDR3 with reference TRBV5-1 and TRBJ1-4 gives the whole variable domain KAGVTQTPRYLIKTRGQQVTLSCSPISGHRSVSWYQQTPGQGLQFLFEYFSETQRNKGNFPGRFSGRQFSNSRSEMNVSTLELGDSALYLCASSLAGDREKLFFGSGTQLSVL.

A few counts support this clonotype. The chain employs TRBV6-1 and TRBJ1-3; D uncertain. This CDR3 is built from 13 residues. Germline V gene sequence: CDR1 MNHNS, CDR2 SASEGT. Trimming shortened V by 6 bases and J by 0 bases, and 6 bases separated the two germline ends. The CDR3 sequence: CASSRLSGNTIYF. CDR3 nucleotide sequence: TGTGCCAGCAGCAGACTCTCTGGAAACACCATATATTTT.

This clonotype was detected ten times or more. This sequence joins TRBV6-1 and TRBJ2-1; 8 bases match TRBD2. The V gene's germline CDR1 is MNHNS and CDR2 SASEGT. V lost 6 bases, J lost 4 bases, and 5 bases stayed unmatched. The CDR3 is 14 residues long. The CDR3 DNA is TGTGCCAGCAGGGCGGGAGGAGTATACAATGAGCAGTTCTTC. It yields the protein CASRAGGVYNEQFF.